Each of the 6 T cell receptor beta chains below was sequenced from the same sample in a study of T cells in Graves' hyperthyroidism and ophthalmopathy. Amplification of TCR beta CDR3 regions was performed using RNA transcripts as template. A set of HTBI primers served as the primers for a first-round RT-PCR of the TCR CDR3. From the multiplex PCR reads, TCRdb called clonotypes with MiXCR, one entry per CDR3 protein. In the table there are 650,000 to 800,000 distinct CDR3 sequences, just under 45% of which are singletons. Material for sequencing was peripheral blood or thyroid tissue (not recorded which). The receptors derive from an adult man with Graves' disease, either hyperthyroidism or ophthalmopathy (not recorded which).

This chain joins TRBV29-1 and TRBJ1-1; D remains ambiguous. Trimming left V 3 bases short and J 2 bases short, with 7 bases between. Germline CDR1 reads SQVTM; CDR2 reads ANQGSEA. The CDR3 extends over 12 amino acids. The DNA of the CDR3 is TGCAGCGTTGAGACGGGAAACACTGAAGCTTTCTTT. Its translation is CSVETGNTEAFF.

The table lists this clonotype with many counts. This chain uses TRBV20-1 with TRBJ2-7, with 7 bases that match TRBD1. The junction had 1 base not matched to a gene; V was cut back by 5 bases and J by 3 bases. CDR1 DFQATT and CDR2 SNEGSKA come from the germline V gene (reference sequence). The CDR3 runs to 11 residues. CDR3 DNA: TGCAGTGCTGGGGACAGCTACGAGCAGTACTTC. Translated, it gives CSAGDSYEQYF.

J is TRBJ2-7 and V is TRBV9; no clear D. This CDR3 contains 11 residues. Germline V gene sequence: CDR1 SGDLS, CDR2 YYNGEE. The CDR3 DNA reads TGTGCTAGACTTCGAACCTACGAGCAGTACTTC. Amino acids: CARLRTYEQYF.

The chain uses TRBV19 and TRBJ1-1, with 7 positions matching TRBD1. V was clipped by 10 bases and J by 0 bases; unmatched bases: 8. The CDR3 has 14 amino acids. Germline V gene lookup returns CDR1 LNHDA and CDR2 SQIVND (reference sequence). CDR3 sequence (DNA): TGTGCCACCCTTAGAGACAGGGTGAACACTGAAGCTTTCTTT. Protein: CATLRDRVNTEAFF.

This chain uses TRBV14 with TRBJ1-5; D not certain. This CDR3 is 13 amino acids long. V lost 1 base and J 8 bases, leaving 9 bases between the germline ends. From germline, CDR1 is SGHDN and CDR2 FVKESK. The CDR3 DNA is TGTGCCAGCAGCCAAGGAGTTTTGGAGCCCCAGCATTTT. Translated: CASSQGVLEPQHF.

This rearrangement joins TRBV11-1 to TRBJ1-3; D unclear. The germline V gene has CDR1 SGHAT and CDR2 FQDESV (reference sequence). The CDR3 has 19 residues. Trimming cost V 3 bases and J 1 base, with 22 bases left between them. CDR3 coding DNA: TGTGCCAGCAGCTTTACCTTGAACCGGGTCTGGGGATCTGGAAACACCATATATTTT. Amino acid sequence: CASSFTLNRVWGSGNTIYF.